The 6 T cell receptor beta chains below were found in one sample sequenced in a study of blood T cell repertoires in COVID-19. TCRdb keeps only in-frame clones here, not all; method: immunoSEQ multiplex PCR. Seen here are 150,000 to 200,000 clones, over 80% observed once, and the top ten hold roughly 4.4%. The sample consisted of peripheral blood. Receptor source: a woman between 45 and 65 years old with acute or convalescent COVID-19.

The genes are TRBV2 and TRBJ1-1, with D possibly being TRBD1 (6 bases). Germline V gene data show CDR1 as SNHLY and CDR2 as FYNNEI. V lost 5 bases and J lost 4, with 11 bases in between. The CDR3 contains 13 residues. CDR3 in DNA: TGTGCCAGCAGTTACAGGGTGGGCACTGAAGCTTTCTTT. It specifies CASSYRVGTEAFF. Full variable domain (rest looked up from reference TRBV2 and TRBJ1-1): EPEVTQTPSHQVTQMGQEVILRCVPISNHLYFYWYRQILGQKVEFLVSFYNNEISEKSEIFDDQFSVERPDGSNFTLKIRSTKLEDSAMYFCASSYRVGTEAFFGQGTRLTVV.

The chain uses TRBV4-3 and TRBJ1-2, with TRBD1 identical over 7 bases. The CDR3 contains 14 residues. With 2 bases clipped from V and 8 bases from J, the junction kept 8 bases outside the gene matches. Germline V lookup: CDR1 LGHNA, CDR2 YSLEER. The CDR3 DNA follows: TGCGCCAGCAGCCAAAACAGACAGGGTCGCGGCTACACCTTC. This sequence encodes CASSQNRQGRGYTF.

This chain joins TRBV3-1 (or the pseudogene TRBV3-2) and TRBJ2-3; maybe TRBD1 (6 bases). The V end was cut by 4 bases, the J end by 13 bases, with 18 bases between. The CDR3 sequence is 13 residues long. The germline V gene has CDR1 LGHDT and CDR2 YNNKEL (reference sequence). As DNA, the CDR3 is TGTGCCAGCAGCCCCAATCCCGGGGACAATGAGTATTTT. It translates to CASSPNPGDNEYF.

The chain couples TRBV28 to TRBJ2-7, with D perhaps TRBD2 (6 bases). Germline-derived CDR1 and CDR2 are MDHEN and SYDVKM. Trimming pared 1 base from V and 2 bases from J, leaving 9 bases between. This CDR3 region has 14 residues. The CDR3: CASSLSAGPYEQYF. CDR3 bases: TGTGCCAGCAGTTTATCGGCGGGACCCTACGAGCAGTACTTC.

Note on this clone: The same CDR3 also results from other DNA sequences found in this sample. This chain joins TRBV12-3 or TRBV12-4 and TRBJ1-3, with D uncertain. V was cut by 3 bases and J by 4 bases, with 4 bases left in between. The length of the CDR3 is 12 residues. CDR3 sequence reads: CASSFGGNTIYF. CDR3 bases: TGTGCCAGCAGTTTCGGGGGAAACACCATATATTTT.

For the CDR3, the DNA is TGTGCCAGCAGTGAAAGGACAGGGGAAGGCTACACCTTC. Translation: CASSERTGEGYTF. The J gene is TRBJ1-2, the V gene TRBV25-1; 9 nucleotides agree with TRBD1. The CDR3 runs 13 residues. Trimming took 2 bases from V and 8 from J; bases not matched to a gene: 3. Germline values: CDR1 MGHDK, CDR2 SYGVNS.